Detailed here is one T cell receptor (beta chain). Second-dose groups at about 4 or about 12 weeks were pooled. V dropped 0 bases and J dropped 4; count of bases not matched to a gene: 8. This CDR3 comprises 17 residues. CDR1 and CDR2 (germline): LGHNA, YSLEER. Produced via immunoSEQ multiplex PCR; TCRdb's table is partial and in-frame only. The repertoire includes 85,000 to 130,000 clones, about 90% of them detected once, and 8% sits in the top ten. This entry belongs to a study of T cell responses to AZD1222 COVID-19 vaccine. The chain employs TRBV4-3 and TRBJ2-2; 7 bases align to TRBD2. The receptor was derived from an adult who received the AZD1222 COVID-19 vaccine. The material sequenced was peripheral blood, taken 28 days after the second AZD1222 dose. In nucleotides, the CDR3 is TGCGCCAGCAGCCAAGAGGTACGGACTAGTCGCACCGGGGAGCTGTTTTTT. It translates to CASSQEVRTSRTGELFF.